Below, 6 T cell receptor beta chains from the same sample are listed, as sequenced in a study of blood T cell repertoires in COVID-19. TCRdb's copy holds only in-frame clones and misses some; the assay was immunoSEQ multiplex PCR. The data hold roughly 240,000 clones, with roughly 79% observed a single time. The sequencing input was peripheral blood. Receptors originate from a woman older than 75 with acute or convalescent COVID-19.

The chain has TRBV2 and TRBJ2-2; the D gene is possibly TRBD1 (6 bases). The CDR3 contains 14 residues. V lost 7 bases to trimming and J lost 7 bases, with 16 bases between them. Germline V gives CDR1 SNHLY, CDR2 FYNNEI. The CDR3 reads CASITDRWGGELFF. The CDR3 DNA follows: TGTGCCAGCATTACCGACAGGTGGGGCGGGGAGCTGTTTTTT.

This chain uses TRBV19 with TRBJ1-5; no clear D gene. Trimming removed 0 bases from V and 2 bases from J, with 5 bases in between. Germline CDR1 LNHDA, CDR2 SQIVND (reference sequence). The CDR3 runs 14 residues. The CDR3 sequence is CASSIERGNQPQHF. CDR3 bases: TGTGCCAGTAGTATAGAGAGGGGCAATCAGCCCCAGCATTTT.

The CDR3, as DNA: TGTGCCAGCAGCTTAACCGGGAGCTCCTACAATGAGCAGTTCTTC. Translated, it gives CASSLTGSSYNEQFF. The chain is built from TRBV7-3 and TRBJ2-1, with D tentatively TRBD2 (6 bases). Looked up from germline, CDR1 is SGHTA and CDR2 is FQGTGA. This CDR3 is built from 15 residues. Trimming removed 0 bases at V and 0 bases at J, with 6 bases between.

The rearrangement uses TRBV5-1 and TRBJ2-7; perhaps TRBD1 as D (7 bases). Trimming removed 6 bases at V and 0 bases at J, with 13 bases between. CDR3 size: 14 residues. Germline CDR1 reads SGHRS; CDR2 reads YFSETQ. CDR3 protein: CASNSGGGSYEQYF. In DNA, the CDR3 is TGCGCCAGCAATTCAGGGGGAGGCTCCTACGAGCAGTACTTC.

This sequence joins TRBV7-2 and TRBJ2-1, with a tentative D call TRBD2 (6 bases). V was pared by 6 bases and J by 4 bases, with 13 bases between. The germline V gene encodes CDR1 SGHTA and CDR2 FQGNSA. The CDR3 loop spans 14 amino acids. CDR3 loop: CASSIGTLYNEQFF. DNA of the CDR3: TGTGCCAGCAGTATAGGGACTCTGTACAATGAGCAGTTCTTC.

CDR3 bases: TGTGCCGTTCTCCGACAGGGCAATCAGCCCCAGCATTTT. Protein sequence: CAVLRQGNQPQHF. V is TRBV28 and J is TRBJ1-5; D perhaps matches TRBD1 (6 bases). V lost 11 bases, J lost 2 bases, and 13 bases lay in between. Germline V gene lookup returns CDR1 MDHEN and CDR2 SYDVKM. CDR3 length equals 13 residues. Combining the CDR3 with reference TRBV28 and TRBJ1-5 gives the whole variable domain DVKVTQSSRYLVKRTGEKVFLECVQDMDHENMFWYRQDPGLGLRLIYFSYDVKMKEKGDIPEGYSVSREKKERFSLILESASTNQTSMYLCAVLRQGNQPQHFGDGTRLSIL.